A single sample is the source of the 31 T cell receptor beta chains below, sequenced in a study of beta chain features in type 1 diabetes. The study reverse transcribed the entire isolated RNA, so it sequenced expressed TCRB transcripts. The table came from immunoSEQ multiplex PCR; TCRdb's copy has only in-frame clones and leaves some out. The sample holds hundreds of thousands of clones, over 65% seen once. Sequenced sample: naive CD4+ T cells from blood. The source of these receptors is a man aged 25 to 40 in good health.

To note about this clone: Other DNA sequences in the sample encode the same CDR3. The V call is TRBV11-2, the J call TRBJ2-5; D unresolved. There are 13 residues in the CDR3. V lost 0 bases, J lost 1 base, and 3 bases lay in between. In germline, CDR1 is SGHAT, CDR2 FQNNGV. The CDR3 is CASSLDSQETQYF. CDR3 nucleotide sequence: TGTGCCAGCAGCTTAGACAGCCAAGAGACCCAGTACTTC.

The rearrangement joins TRBV15 to TRBJ2-5, with TRBD2 identical over 7 bases. The CDR3 is 18 residues long. The junction had 15 bases not matched to a gene; V was cut back by 0 bases and J by 5 bases. The V gene's germline CDR1 is LNHNV and CDR2 YYDKDF (reference sequence). CDR3 DNA sequence: TGTGCCACCAGCAGAGATGGCGTAAGCGGGGAGGGACCGGAGACCCAGTACTTC. As protein: CATSRDGVSGEGPETQYF.

This rearrangement joins TRBV2 to TRBJ2-5; no firm D call. The germline V and J ends were trimmed by 4 bases and 0 bases, with 9 bases remaining between them. CDR1 is SNHLY and CDR2 is FYNNEI in the germline V gene. This CDR3 is built from 14 residues. CDR3 nucleotides: TGTGCCAGCAGTGGAGCAGCGCACCAAGAGACCCAGTACTTC. This encodes CASSGAAHQETQYF.

The chain recombines TRBV9 with TRBJ2-6; 9 bases line up with TRBD2. The germline gives CDR1 SGDLS, CDR2 YYNGEE. This CDR3 is 18 amino acids long. V was pared by 3 bases and J by 0 bases, with 7 bases of the junction left unmatched. CDR3 coding DNA: TGTGCCAGCAGCGCTAGACTAGCGGTTCGCTCTGGGGCCAACGTCCTGACTTTC. This codes for CASSARLAVRSGANVLTF.

The V and J genes are TRBV9 and TRBJ1-3; 10 bases map to TRBD1. CDR1 SGDLS and CDR2 YYNGEE come from the germline V gene. V lost 0 bases, J lost 4 bases, and 4 bases stayed unmatched. The CDR3 covers 16 residues. The CDR3 here is CASSVGTGGTGNTIYF. The DNA of the CDR3 is TGTGCCAGCAGCGTAGGGACAGGGGGAACCGGAAACACCATATATTTT.

This chain joins TRBV19 and TRBJ2-1; 7 bases agree with TRBD1. Germline V CDR1 and CDR2: LNHDA, SQIVND (reference sequence). The CDR3 is made up of 15 amino acids. J gave up 5 bases and V 6 bases, and 10 bases lay outside the gene matches. The CDR3 nucleotides read TGTGCCAGTAGGCTACAGACAGGGAACCACAATGAGCAGTTCTTC. Its translation is CASRLQTGNHNEQFF.

This rearrangement joins TRBV5-4 to TRBJ1-4, with D perhaps TRBD1 (5 bases). In germline, CDR1 is SGHNT, CDR2 YYREEE (reference sequence). The CDR3 has 15 residues. The V end lost 4 bases, the J end lost 4 bases, and 14 bases lay between the germline ends. DNA for the CDR3: TGTGCCAGCAGCCCCCGTTTGGGACTTAATGAAAAACTGTTTTTT. Its protein is CASSPRLGLNEKLFF.

This chain joins TRBV29-1 and TRBJ2-3; the D is unclear. This CDR3 comprises 9 residues. V was clipped by 8 bases and J by 6 bases, with 6 bases between them. The germline gives CDR1 SQVTM, CDR2 ANQGSEA. In DNA form, the CDR3 reads TGCAGCTTTACCGATACGCAGTATTTT. The encoded protein is CSFTDTQYF.

This rearrangement joins TRBV10-3 to TRBJ1-5; D is undetermined. Germline V gene sequence: CDR1 ENHRY, CDR2 SYGVKD. The CDR3 length is 11 residues. V was trimmed by 10 bases and J by 10 bases, leaving 14 bases between them. CDR3 protein: CARVSENPQHF. The CDR3 DNA is TGTGCCAGGGTGTCAGAAAACCCCCAGCATTTT.

The rearrangement joins TRBV9 to TRBJ2-3; D remains unclear. The V end was cut by 3 bases, the J end by 3 bases, with 11 bases between. This CDR3 region has 14 residues. From germline, CDR1 is SGDLS and CDR2 YYNGEE. The CDR3 DNA sequence: TGTGCCAGCAGCGAGGGCTGGGTGACAGATACGCAGTATTTT. This encodes CASSEGWVTDTQYF.

The sample holds a few counts of this clone. The V and J genes are TRBV30 and TRBJ2-1; 9 bases match TRBD2. Germline V gives CDR1 GTSNPN, CDR2 SVGIG (reference sequence). The length of the CDR3 is 16 residues. The V and J ends lost 2 bases and 2 bases, in that order; junction bases with no gene match: 7. CDR3 sequence (DNA): TGTGCCTGGAGTCGAAGGCTAGCGGGGACCTACAATGAGCAGTTCTTC. It is translated as CAWSRRLAGTYNEQFF.

The rearrangement links TRBV9 to TRBJ2-3; D is unresolved. Looked up from germline, CDR1 is SGDLS and CDR2 is YYNGEE. This CDR3 has 14 residues. Trimming took 0 bases from V and 2 from J, leaving 7 bases between them. The CDR3 spells CASSVAVATDTQYF. The CDR3 DNA sequence: TGTGCCAGCAGCGTAGCTGTTGCCACAGATACGCAGTATTTT.

This clone has just a few counts. Distinct nucleotide sequences in the sample also encode this CDR3. The chain combines TRBV30 with TRBJ1-5, with D possibly being TRBD1 (6 bases). The length of the CDR3 is 13 residues. The germline gives CDR1 GTSNPN, CDR2 SVGIG (reference sequence). Trimming stripped 2 bases from V and 3 bases from J, with 8 bases between. Written as DNA, the CDR3 is TGTGCCTGGAGTCAGGGGCCCAATCAGCCCCAGCATTTT. Amino acid sequence: CAWSQGPNQPQHF.

This chain connects TRBV29-1 to TRBJ2-1, with unresolved D. Trimming cost V 4 bases and J 8 bases, with 18 bases left between them. There are 14 residues in the CDR3. The V gene's germline CDR1 is SQVTM and CDR2 ANQGSEA. CDR3: CSVVKLLDPDEQFF. CDR3 nucleotide sequence: TGCAGCGTTGTCAAACTATTAGACCCCGATGAGCAGTTCTTC.

This chain joins TRBV7-9 and TRBJ2-5; D perhaps matches TRBD2 (5 bases). The CDR3 covers 13 residues. Trimming took off 11 bases at V and 4 bases at J, with 17 bases between the two ends. CDR1 SEHNR and CDR2 FQNEAQ come from the germline V gene (reference sequence). The CDR3 protein is CAVRDKARETQYF. Written as DNA, the CDR3 is TGTGCCGTCCGGGATAAGGCGCGAGAGACCCAGTACTTC.

This clone has more than one count but fewer than ten. V is TRBV29-1 and J is TRBJ2-7; a possible D gene is TRBD2 (5 bases). Germline CDR1 and CDR2: SQVTM and ANQGSEA. This CDR3 is 15 amino acids long. V shed 4 bases and J shed 5 bases, with 21 bases lying between them. The CDR3 region is CSVVVRRVLEDEQYF. CDR3 in DNA: TGCAGCGTTGTGGTAAGGCGGGTCCTGGAGGACGAGCAGTACTTC.

The gene calls are TRBV7-2 and TRBJ2-5; 7 bases map to TRBD2. Germline V gene sequence: CDR1 SGHTA, CDR2 FQGNSA. Trimming cost V 5 bases and J 5 bases; bases outside gene matches: 2. The length of the CDR3 is 12 residues. This CDR3 is CASSELAETQYF. The CDR3 coding sequence is TGTGCCAGCAGCGAACTAGCGGAGACCCAGTACTTC.

As to this clone: This CDR3 is also generated by other DNA sequences in the sample. This chain links TRBV20-1 with TRBJ2-1, with D uncertain. Germline CDR1 is DFQATT and CDR2 is SNEGSKA (reference sequence). Between the trimmed V and J ends, which lost 6 bases and 4 bases, there was a span of 4 bases. CDR3 length equals 10 residues. CDR3 region: CSAVYNEQFF. The CDR3 DNA sequence: TGCAGTGCGGTGTACAATGAGCAGTTCTTC.

The CDR3 DNA reads TGCGCCAGCAGCTTGGAAGGACCCCAAGAGACCCAGTACTTC. It yields the protein CASSLEGPQETQYF. This chain connects TRBV5-1 to TRBJ2-5, with D uncertain. This CDR3 comprises 14 residues. V lost 0 bases and J lost 1, with 7 bases in between. Germline V gene lookup returns CDR1 SGHRS and CDR2 YFSETQ.

The rearrangement uses TRBV7-9 and TRBJ1-2; tentative D call: TRBD1 (5 bases). The germline V gene has CDR1 SEHNR and CDR2 FQNEAQ (reference sequence). V lost 3 bases, J lost 8 bases, and 16 bases lay in between. The CDR3 length is 14 residues. DNA of the CDR3: TGTGCCAGCAGCTTGTTAACCGGGGCAAAGGGCTACACCTTC. This translates into CASSLLTGAKGYTF.

The chain recombines TRBV18 with TRBJ1-2; D perhaps matches TRBD1 (5 bases). This CDR3 is built from 12 residues. Germline CDR1 reads KGHSH; CDR2 reads LQKENI. Trimming removed 3 bases from V and 8 bases from J, with 10 bases in between. The CDR3 nucleotides are TGTGCCAGCTCACCGGGGCAGGGAGGCTACACCTTC. Its protein is CASSPGQGGYTF.

V and J are TRBV30 and TRBJ1-3; D not resolved. The CDR3 spans 11 residues. V was shortened by 3 bases and J by 4 bases, with 4 bases between the two germline ends. Germline V gene data show CDR1 as GTSNPN and CDR2 as SVGIG (reference sequence). The CDR3 here is CAWRGGNTIYF. The CDR3, as DNA: TGTGCCTGGAGAGGGGGAAACACCATATATTTT.

This clone was seen more than once but under ten times. The rearrangement uses TRBV13 and TRBJ2-7; the match to TRBD1 covers 9 bases. CDR3 length equals 16 residues. V lost 4 bases, J lost 4 bases, and 11 bases stayed unmatched. Germline V gives CDR1 PRHDT, CDR2 FYEKMQ (reference sequence). The CDR3 bases are TGTGCCAGCAGCTCCCCCCGGGGACAGGGTCGGTACGAGCAGTACTTC. Translated: CASSSPRGQGRYEQYF. The variable domain in full, with the rest retrieved from reference TRBV13 and TRBJ2-7, is AAGVIQSPRHLIKEKRETATLKCYPIPRHDTVYWYQQGPGQDPQFLISFYEKMQSDKGSIPDRFSAQQFSDYHSELNMSSLELGDSALYFCASSSPRGQGRYEQYFGPGTRLTVT.

CDR3 DNA: TGTGCCAGCAGTGGGACTGAACAGTACTTC. This translates into CASSGTEQYF. This chain links TRBV2 with TRBJ2-7; perhaps TRBD2 as D (5 bases). The CDR3 consists of 10 residues. Germline V gives CDR1 SNHLY, CDR2 FYNNEI. V shed 4 bases and J shed 10 bases, with 8 bases lying between them.

The V and J genes are TRBV29-1 and TRBJ2-5; a weak D match, TRBD2 (5 bases). CDR1 is SQVTM, CDR2 ANQGSEA, per germline. CDR3 length: 14 residues. Trimming cost V 3 bases and J 5 bases, with 16 bases left between them. The DNA of the CDR3 is TGCAGCGTTGACAGCCCCCCCTCGGGGGAGACCCAGTACTTC. Translating it yields CSVDSPPSGETQYF.

The chain has TRBV30 and TRBJ2-7; D might be TRBD1 (6 bases). Germline V CDR1 and CDR2: GTSNPN, SVGIG (reference sequence). CDR3 length equals 14 residues. V was trimmed by 2 bases and J by 3 bases, leaving 14 bases between them. The CDR3 DNA is TGTGCCTGGAGTCTACGTAGGGACATCTACGAGCAGTACTTC. This codes for CAWSLRRDIYEQYF.

The chain uses TRBV2 and TRBJ2-1; 10 nucleotides match TRBD2. V trimming: 5 bases; J trimming: 4 bases; junction bases outside the gene matches: 5. The CDR3 runs to 15 residues. The germline V gene has CDR1 SNHLY and CDR2 FYNNEI. The DNA for the CDR3 is TGTGCCAGCAGTAGACTAGCGGGCCAATACAATGAGCAGTTCTTC. This encodes CASSRLAGQYNEQFF.

This clone was detected a few times. The J gene is TRBJ2-7, the V gene TRBV30, with D possibly being TRBD1 or TRBD2 (5 bases each). CDR3 size: 16 residues. V lost 0 bases and J 5 bases, leaving 20 bases between the germline ends. CDR1 and CDR2 (germline): GTSNPN, SVGIG (reference sequence). In nucleotides, the CDR3 is TGTGCCTGGAGTGTGGCGGAAAGGGCCCGAGGGGACGAGCAGTACTTC. It encodes CAWSVAERARGDEQYF.

The rearrangement links TRBV7-2 to TRBJ1-6; D is perhaps TRBD1 (5 bases). Between the trimmed V and J ends, which lost 3 bases and 7 bases, there was a span of 13 bases. The CDR3 covers 15 residues. Germline V gene lookup returns CDR1 SGHTA and CDR2 FQGNSA. CDR3 residues: CASSFRAGTNSPLHF. CDR3 coding DNA: TGTGCCAGCAGCTTCAGGGCAGGAACAAATTCACCCCTCCACTTT.

This CDR3 is CASSLPGTGTDTQYF. The CDR3 DNA is TGTGCCAGCAGTTTGCCCGGGACAGGAACAGATACGCAGTATTTT. The chain recombines TRBV28 with TRBJ2-3, with 8 bases lining up with TRBD1. Germline assignment: CDR1 MDHEN and CDR2 SYDVKM. The CDR3 extends over 15 amino acids. V trimming: 3 bases; J trimming: 3 bases; junction bases outside the gene matches: 5.

This chain uses TRBV7-9 with TRBJ2-5; D gene unclear. Germline V gene data show CDR1 as SEHNR and CDR2 as FQNEAQ (reference sequence). The CDR3 is made up of 13 amino acids. V was shortened by 5 bases and J by 5 bases, with 12 bases between the two germline ends. The CDR3 protein is CASSGLPWETQYF. CDR3 nucleotide sequence: TGTGCCAGCAGCGGGCTCCCTTGGGAGACCCAGTACTTC.